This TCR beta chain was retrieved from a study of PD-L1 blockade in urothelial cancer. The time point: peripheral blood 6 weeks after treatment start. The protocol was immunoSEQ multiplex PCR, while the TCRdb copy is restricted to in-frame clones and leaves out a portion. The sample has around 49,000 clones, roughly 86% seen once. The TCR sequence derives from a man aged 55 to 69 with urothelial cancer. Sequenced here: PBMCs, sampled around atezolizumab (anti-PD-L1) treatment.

The CDR3 coding sequence is TGTGCCAGCAGCTCGAACACCGGGGAGCTGTTTTTT. It codes for CASSSNTGELFF. The J gene is TRBJ2-2, the V gene TRBV2, with D uncertain. With 6 bases removed from V and 0 bases from J, the gap between germline ends came to 2 bases. This CDR3 has 12 amino acids. Germline CDR1 and CDR2: SNHLY and FYNNEI.